The 19 T cell receptor beta chains presented below share a single source sample, sequenced in a study of blood T cell repertoires in COVID-19. The method was immunoSEQ multiplex PCR; TCRdb's version includes in-frame clones alone and lacks a portion of them. The profile shows 90,000 to 130,000 clones, roughly four fifths of them singletons. Source material: peripheral blood. These receptors were collected from a woman between 65 and 79 years old with acute or convalescent COVID-19.

CDR3 protein: CASVAGTSYNEQFF. Here the CDR3 DNA reads TGTGCCTCCGTAGCGGGGACCTCCTACAATGAGCAGTTCTTC. The chain is built from TRBV13 and TRBJ2-1; 8 bases agree with TRBD2. Germline CDR1 reads PRHDT; CDR2 reads FYEKMQ (reference sequence). After removal of 11 bases from V and 0 bases from J, the junction contained 6 bases not matched to a gene. The CDR3 covers 14 residues.

This chain joins TRBV28 and TRBJ2-7, with D possibly being TRBD2 (6 bases). V dropped 2 bases and J dropped 6 bases, with 14 bases sitting between them. This CDR3 is built from 14 residues. From germline, CDR1 is MDHEN and CDR2 SYDVKM. The CDR3 loop is CASSLRRGSREQYV. CDR3 nucleotides: TGTGCCAGCAGTTTACGGAGGGGTTCTCGCGAGCAGTACGTC.

The chain couples TRBV5-1 to TRBJ2-1, with 9 bases lining up with TRBD2. V was clipped by 2 bases and J by 7 bases; unmatched bases: 7. The CDR3 loop spans 15 amino acids. Germline CDR1 SGHRS, CDR2 YFSETQ. CDR3: CASSFLGGGANEQFF. The CDR3 nucleotides are TGCGCCAGCAGCTTTCTTGGCGGGGGGGCAAATGAGCAGTTCTTC.

This CDR3 is CASSSGRGEVDTQYF. For the CDR3, the DNA is TGTGCCAGCAGCTCTGGGCGTGGGGAGGTAGATACGCAGTATTTT. The V call is TRBV5-5, the J call TRBJ2-3; TRBD2 is a possible D gene (6 bases). This CDR3 is built from 15 residues. Trimming removed 3 bases at V and 5 bases at J, with 16 bases between. Per the germline V gene, CDR1 is SGHKS and CDR2 is YYEKEE (reference sequence).

The CDR3 DNA reads as TGTGCCAGCAGCTTAGAAGCGGGGGGTTGGAATGAGCAGTTCTTC. Amino acids: CASSLEAGGWNEQFF. This chain uses TRBV7-3 with TRBJ2-1, with TRBD2 identical over 9 bases. The CDR3 is made up of 15 amino acids. In germline, CDR1 is SGHTA, CDR2 FQGTGA. V lost 2 bases to trimming and J lost 7 bases; unmatched junction nucleotides: 6.

This clone was recorded once. V usage is TRBV27 and J usage is TRBJ2-1; 11 nucleotides align to TRBD1. CDR1 is MNHEY and CDR2 is SMNVEV in the germline V gene (reference sequence). The length of the CDR3 is 14 residues. Trimming at V came to 6 bases and at J to 6 bases, leaving 4 bases not matched to a gene. The CDR3 is CASSRDRGGNEQFF. The CDR3 nucleotides read TGTGCCAGCAGCCGGGACAGGGGGGGCAATGAGCAGTTCTTC.

The chain has TRBV25-1 and TRBJ1-1; maybe TRBD1 (5 bases). The germline V gene has CDR1 MGHDK and CDR2 SYGVNS. The CDR3 covers 14 residues. V was clipped by 8 bases and J by 1 base, with 14 bases between them. As DNA, the CDR3 is TGTGCCAGCCAAAAGGGGCAATCGAACACTGAAGCTTTCTTT. Amino acids: CASQKGQSNTEAFF.

The V and J genes are TRBV27 and TRBJ1-1; perhaps TRBD1 as D (6 bases). Trimming removed 5 bases from V and 4 bases from J, with 8 bases in between. Germline V gene lookup returns CDR1 MNHEY and CDR2 SMNVEV (reference sequence). The CDR3 sequence is 12 residues long. In DNA form, the CDR3 reads TGTGCCAGCAGTACAGGGTCCACTGAAGCTTTCTTT. It codes for CASSTGSTEAFF.

The V and J genes are TRBV7-3 and TRBJ2-7; 8 bases agree with TRBD1. This CDR3 comprises 14 residues. V shed 6 bases, J shed 3 bases, and the junction held 7 bases outside the gene matches. CDR1 and CDR2 from the germline V gene are SGHTA and FQGTGA. CDR3 residues: CASRVGQGGYEQYF. The CDR3 region has the DNA TGTGCCAGCAGGGTCGGACAGGGAGGCTACGAGCAGTACTTC.

The chain uses TRBV3-1 (or the pseudogene TRBV3-2) and TRBJ2-7; TRBD1 aligns across 7 bases. Trimming cost V 4 bases and J 2 bases; bases outside gene matches: 11. Germline V gene lookup returns CDR1 LGHDT and CDR2 YNNKEL (reference sequence). The CDR3 loop spans 16 amino acids. CDR3 DNA sequence: TGTGCCAGCAGCCCCGCCGGGACAGCCTTAACCTACGAGCAGTACTTC. It specifies CASSPAGTALTYEQYF.

This chain links TRBV6-1 with TRBJ1-3, with D unresolved. CDR3 length equals 16 residues. Germline CDR1 is MNHNS and CDR2 is SASEGT. Trimming removed 2 bases from V and 0 bases from J, with 11 bases in between. For the CDR3, the DNA is TGTGCCAGCAGTGAACAAACCGCTATCTCTGGAAACACCATATATTTT. As protein: CASSEQTAISGNTIYF.

The V gene is TRBV9, the J gene TRBJ2-3; TRBD2 aligns across 9 bases. V dropped 1 base and J dropped 3; count of bases not matched to a gene: 9. Per germline, CDR1 SGDLS and CDR2 YYNGEE. The CDR3 is 17 amino acids. CDR3 DNA sequence: TGTGCCAGCAGCGTAACGGGCGGGGGGGCCTATACAGATACGCAGTATTTT. Translated: CASSVTGGGAYTDTQYF.

The rearrangement joins TRBV30 to TRBJ1-4; perhaps TRBD1 as D (5 bases). The length of the CDR3 is 12 residues. The germline V gene encodes CDR1 GTSNPN and CDR2 SVGIG (reference sequence). V was shortened by 7 bases and J by 5 bases, with 11 bases between the two germline ends. DNA of the CDR3: TGTGCCTTCCTTGGGGGGAATGAAAAACTGTTTTTT. It translates to CAFLGGNEKLFF.

The V and J genes are TRBV7-9 and TRBJ2-5; D is possibly TRBD2 (6 bases). Trimming shortened V by 5 bases and J by 8 bases, and 21 bases separated the two germline ends. Looked up from germline, CDR1 is SEHNR and CDR2 is FQNEAQ (reference sequence). The CDR3 totals 15 residues. The CDR3 is CASSPRDSRLGTQYF. The CDR3 coding sequence is TGTGCCAGCAGCCCCCGGGACTCCCGCCTCGGTACCCAGTACTTC.

This sequence joins TRBV19 and TRBJ2-1, with 8 bases that match TRBD2. J was trimmed by 6 bases and V by 0 bases; bases with no gene match: 10. Germline CDR1 LNHDA, CDR2 SQIVND (reference sequence). The CDR3 length is 17 residues. The CDR3 DNA sequence: TGTGCCAGTAGTATAGACCGATCCGGGACTAGGGGCAATGAGCAGTTCTTC. This gives the protein CASSIDRSGTRGNEQFF.

This clone turned up a few times. The chain recombines TRBV20-1 with TRBJ1-6, with D hard to call. The CDR3 consists of 13 residues. The V gene's germline CDR1 is DFQATT and CDR2 SNEGSKA (reference sequence). Trimming left V 3 bases short and J 7 bases short, with 10 bases between. In DNA, the CDR3 is TGCAGTGCTAGTGCCTCTCCGAATTCACCCCTCCACTTT. It yields the protein CSASASPNSPLHF.

CDR3 nucleotide sequence: TGTGCCAGCAGCCAAGAAAATAGCGGGAGGAGTGAGCAGTTCTTC. This translates into CASSQENSGRSEQFF. This sequence joins TRBV3-1 (or the pseudogene TRBV3-2) and TRBJ2-1; 10 bases match TRBD2. V lost 0 bases, J lost 9 bases, and 5 bases stayed unmatched. CDR3 length equals 15 residues. Germline V gene lookup returns CDR1 LGHDT and CDR2 YNNKEL (reference sequence).

A word on this clone: Germline is not matched at one junction end, which may reflect a read error. The chain couples TRBV7-2 to TRBJ2-1; 8 bases map to TRBD2. In germline, CDR1 is SGHTA, CDR2 FQGNSA. The CDR3 covers 16 residues. The CDR3 loop reads CASSLTTSVSHNEQFF. CDR3 bases: TGTGCCAGCAGCTTAACGACTAGCGTCTCCCACAATGAGCAGTTCTTC.

The rearrangement joins TRBV18 to TRBJ2-7; D possibly corresponds to TRBD1 (5 bases). The CDR3 totals 13 residues. V gave up 3 bases and J gave up 0 bases, with 6 bases separating them. Per germline, CDR1 KGHSH and CDR2 LQKENI. As DNA, the CDR3 is TGTGCCAGCTCACCGACAGACTCCTACGAGCAGTACTTC. Its protein is CASSPTDSYEQYF.